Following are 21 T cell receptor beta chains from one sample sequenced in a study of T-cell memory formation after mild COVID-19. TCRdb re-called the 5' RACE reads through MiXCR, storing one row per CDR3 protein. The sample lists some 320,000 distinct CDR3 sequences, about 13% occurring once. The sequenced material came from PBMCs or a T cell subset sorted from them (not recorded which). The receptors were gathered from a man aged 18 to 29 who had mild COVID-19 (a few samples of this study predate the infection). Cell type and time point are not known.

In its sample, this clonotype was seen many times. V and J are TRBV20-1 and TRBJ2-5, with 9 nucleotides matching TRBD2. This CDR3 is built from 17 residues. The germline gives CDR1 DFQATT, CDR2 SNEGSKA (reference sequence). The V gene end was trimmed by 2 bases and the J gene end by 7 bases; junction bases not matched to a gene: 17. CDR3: CSARRDRTSAGNGTQYF. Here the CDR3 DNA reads TGCAGTGCTAGAAGGGATCGGACTAGCGCCGGTAACGGGACCCAGTACTTC.

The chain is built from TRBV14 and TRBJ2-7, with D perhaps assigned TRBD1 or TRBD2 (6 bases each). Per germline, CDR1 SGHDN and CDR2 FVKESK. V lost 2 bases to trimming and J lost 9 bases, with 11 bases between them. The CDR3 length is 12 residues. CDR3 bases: TGTGCCAGCAGCCAACCCGGGGGCGTGCAGTACGTC. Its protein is CASSQPGGVQYV.

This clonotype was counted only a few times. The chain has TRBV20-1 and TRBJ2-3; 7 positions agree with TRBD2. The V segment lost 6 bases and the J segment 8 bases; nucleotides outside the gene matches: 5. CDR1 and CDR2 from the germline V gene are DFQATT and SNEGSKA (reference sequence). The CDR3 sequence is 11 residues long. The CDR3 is CSAPGLPTQYF. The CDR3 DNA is TGCAGTGCCCCGGGACTACCTACGCAGTATTTT.

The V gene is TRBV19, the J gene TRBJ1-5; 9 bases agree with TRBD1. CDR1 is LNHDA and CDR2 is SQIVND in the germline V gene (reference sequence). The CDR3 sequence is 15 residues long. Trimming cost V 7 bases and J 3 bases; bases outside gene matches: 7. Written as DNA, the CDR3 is TGTGCCAGTACCCTTGGACAGGGGACCAATCAGCCCCAGCATTTT. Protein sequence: CASTLGQGTNQPQHF.

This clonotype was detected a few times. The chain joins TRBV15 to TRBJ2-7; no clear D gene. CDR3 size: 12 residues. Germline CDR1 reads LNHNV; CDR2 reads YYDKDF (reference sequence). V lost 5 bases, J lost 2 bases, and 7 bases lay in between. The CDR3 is CATSPEPYEQYV. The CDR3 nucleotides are TGTGCCACCAGCCCCGAACCCTACGAGCAGTACGTC.

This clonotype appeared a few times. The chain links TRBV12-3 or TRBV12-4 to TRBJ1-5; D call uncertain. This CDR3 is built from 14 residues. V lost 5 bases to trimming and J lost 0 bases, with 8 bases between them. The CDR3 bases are TGTGCCAGCAGTAGTAGTAATAGCAATCAGCCCCAGCATTTT. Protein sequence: CASSSSNSNQPQHF.

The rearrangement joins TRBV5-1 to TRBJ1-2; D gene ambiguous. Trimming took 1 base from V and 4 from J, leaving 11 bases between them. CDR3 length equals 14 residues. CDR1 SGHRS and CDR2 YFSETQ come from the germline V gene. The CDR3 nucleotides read TGCGCCAGCAGCTTGCGCGGGGTTTCCTATGGCTACACCTTC. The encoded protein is CASSLRGVSYGYTF.

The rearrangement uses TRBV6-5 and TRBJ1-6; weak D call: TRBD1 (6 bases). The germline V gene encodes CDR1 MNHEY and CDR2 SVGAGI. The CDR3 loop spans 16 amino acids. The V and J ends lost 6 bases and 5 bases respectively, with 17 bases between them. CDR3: CASRPTPGDNNSPLHF. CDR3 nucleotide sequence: TGTGCCAGCAGGCCTACCCCAGGGGACAATAATTCACCCCTCCACTTT.

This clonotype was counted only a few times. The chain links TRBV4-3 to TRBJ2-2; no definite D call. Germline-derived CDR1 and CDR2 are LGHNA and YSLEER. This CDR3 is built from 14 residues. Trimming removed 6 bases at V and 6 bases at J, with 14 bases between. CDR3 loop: CASRRVGSAGELFF. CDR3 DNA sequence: TGCGCCAGCAGAAGGGTAGGGTCTGCCGGGGAGCTGTTTTTT.

The CDR3 loop is CASSYGAIIAMQFF. In nucleotides, the CDR3 is TGTGCCAGCAGTTACGGGGCCATTATCGCGATGCAGTTCTTC. V is TRBV6-2 or TRBV6-3 and J is TRBJ2-1; D possibly corresponds to TRBD1 (5 bases). The CDR3 length is 14 residues. V gave up 2 bases and J gave up 12 bases, with 17 bases separating them. Germline loops: CDR1 MNHEY, CDR2 SVGEGT.

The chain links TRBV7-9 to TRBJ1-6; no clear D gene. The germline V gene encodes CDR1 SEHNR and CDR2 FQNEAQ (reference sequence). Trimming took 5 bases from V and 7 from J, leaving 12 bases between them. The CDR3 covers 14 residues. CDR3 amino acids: CASSLGAWNSPLHF. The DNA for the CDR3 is TGTGCCAGCAGCCTTGGCGCATGGAATTCACCCCTCCACTTT.

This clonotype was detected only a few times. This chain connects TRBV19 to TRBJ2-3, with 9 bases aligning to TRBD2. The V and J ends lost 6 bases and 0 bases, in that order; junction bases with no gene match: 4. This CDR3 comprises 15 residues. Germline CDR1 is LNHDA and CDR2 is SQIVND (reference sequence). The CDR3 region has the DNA TGTGCCAGTAGATGGCTAGCGGGGAGCACAGATACGCAGTATTTT. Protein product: CASRWLAGSTDTQYF.

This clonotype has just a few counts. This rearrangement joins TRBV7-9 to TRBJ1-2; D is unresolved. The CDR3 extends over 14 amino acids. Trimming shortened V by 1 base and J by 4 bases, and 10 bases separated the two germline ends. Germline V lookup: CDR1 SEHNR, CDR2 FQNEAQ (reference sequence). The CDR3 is CASSLGGPSYGYTF. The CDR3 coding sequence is TGTGCCAGCAGCTTAGGAGGTCCTTCCTATGGCTACACCTTC.

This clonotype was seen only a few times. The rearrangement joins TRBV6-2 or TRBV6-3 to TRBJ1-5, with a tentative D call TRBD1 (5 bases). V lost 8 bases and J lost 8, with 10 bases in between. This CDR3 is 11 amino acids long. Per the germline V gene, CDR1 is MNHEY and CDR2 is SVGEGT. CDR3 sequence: CASGWGEPQHF. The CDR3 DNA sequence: TGTGCCAGCGGGTGGGGGGAGCCCCAGCATTTT.

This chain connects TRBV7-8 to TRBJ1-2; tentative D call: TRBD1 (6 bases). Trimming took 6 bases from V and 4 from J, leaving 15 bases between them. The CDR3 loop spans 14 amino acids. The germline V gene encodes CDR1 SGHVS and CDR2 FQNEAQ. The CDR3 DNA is TGTGCCAGCAGGGGGGATGGGGGGCCCTATGGCTACACCTTC. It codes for CASRGDGGPYGYTF.

This CDR3 is CASSLVSGGPPDTQYF. The DNA for the CDR3 is TGTGCCAGCAGCTTAGTGTCGGGAGGGCCCCCAGATACGCAGTATTTT. This chain links TRBV7-2 with TRBJ2-3; 8 nucleotides match TRBD2. The V gene's germline CDR1 is SGHTA and CDR2 FQGNSA. The V segment lost 1 base and the J segment 4 bases; nucleotides outside the gene matches: 7. The length of the CDR3 is 16 residues.

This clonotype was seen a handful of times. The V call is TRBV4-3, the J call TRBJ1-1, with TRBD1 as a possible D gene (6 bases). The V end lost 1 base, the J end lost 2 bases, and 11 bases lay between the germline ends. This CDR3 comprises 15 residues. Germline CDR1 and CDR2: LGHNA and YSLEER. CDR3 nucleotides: TGCGCCAGCAGCCAAGGCAGGGGCAAAAACACTGAAGCTTTCTTT. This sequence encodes CASSQGRGKNTEAFF.

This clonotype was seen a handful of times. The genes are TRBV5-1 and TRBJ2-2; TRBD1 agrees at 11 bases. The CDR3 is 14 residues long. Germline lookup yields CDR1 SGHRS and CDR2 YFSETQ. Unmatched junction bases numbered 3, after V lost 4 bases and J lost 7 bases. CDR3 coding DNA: TGCGCCAGCAGCGGACAGGGGGCAAGCGGGGAGCTGTTTTTT. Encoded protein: CASSGQGASGELFF.

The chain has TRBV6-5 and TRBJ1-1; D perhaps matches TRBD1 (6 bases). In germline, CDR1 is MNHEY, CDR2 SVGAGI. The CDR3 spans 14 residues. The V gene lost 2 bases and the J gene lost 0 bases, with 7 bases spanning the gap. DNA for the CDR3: TGTGCCAGCAGTTACGGGGGGCTGAACACTGAAGCTTTCTTT. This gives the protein CASSYGGLNTEAFF.

CDR3 loop: CASSFGGNYEQYV. The CDR3 region has the DNA TGTGCCAGCAGCTTCGGGGGCAACTACGAGCAGTACGTC. J is TRBJ2-7 and V is TRBV7-9; D possibly matches TRBD1 or TRBD2 (6 bases each). The CDR3 runs 13 residues. V lost 3 bases to trimming and J lost 3 bases, with 9 bases between them. Germline CDR1 and CDR2: SEHNR and FQNEAQ (reference sequence).

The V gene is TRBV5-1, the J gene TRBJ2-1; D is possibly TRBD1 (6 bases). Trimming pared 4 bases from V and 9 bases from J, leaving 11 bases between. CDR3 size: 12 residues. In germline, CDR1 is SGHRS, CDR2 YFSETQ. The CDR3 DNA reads TGCGCCAGCAGCCCTGTAGGGGGTGAGCAGTTCTTC. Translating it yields CASSPVGGEQFF.